The 29 T cell receptor beta chains below were found in one sample sequenced in a study of PD-1 and CTLA-4 blockade in melanoma. The table came from immunoSEQ multiplex PCR; TCRdb's copy has only in-frame clones and leaves some out. This sample carries around 31,000 clones, approximately 90% of them seen once, and the ten largest clones take 8.5% to 9%. Sequenced here: CD8+ T cells from peripheral blood, sampled from a patient given anti-PD-1 treatment. The receptors come from a human donor with melanoma.

The chain joins TRBV5-1 to TRBJ1-1; D gene uncertain. Germline V lookup: CDR1 SGHRS, CDR2 YFSETQ. CDR3 length equals 13 residues. V lost 2 bases and J lost 1, with 6 bases in between. The CDR3 loop is CASSFGTNTEAFF. CDR3 nucleotides: TGCGCCAGCAGCTTCGGAACGAACACTGAAGCTTTCTTT.

V and J are TRBV11-3 and TRBJ2-3; D is unresolved. Trimming pared 1 base from V and 6 bases from J, leaving 8 bases between. This CDR3 has 13 residues. Germline CDR1 SGHNT, CDR2 YENEEA. The CDR3 region has the DNA TGTGCCAGCAGCTTAGGTCTGGCGGATACGCAGTATTTT. This sequence encodes CASSLGLADTQYF.

The gene calls are TRBV4-2 and TRBJ2-7, with no clear D. The CDR3 sequence is 13 residues long. V was shortened by 1 base and J by 5 bases, with 9 bases between the two germline ends. Germline V gene lookup returns CDR1 LGHNA and CDR2 YNFKEQ. The CDR3 bases are TGTGCCAGCAGCCAAGTGGTAAGGGACGAGCAGTACTTC. Protein: CASSQVVRDEQYF.

The chain is built from TRBV7-8 and TRBJ2-7; the D gene is possibly TRBD2 (6 bases). Trimming cost V 5 bases and J 6 bases, with 23 bases left between them. The CDR3 consists of 16 residues. In germline, CDR1 is SGHVS, CDR2 FQNEAQ. CDR3 bases: TGTGCCAGCAGCCATCGGAGGGGTGCCCCTCTATCCGAGCAGTACTTC. This codes for CASSHRRGAPLSEQYF. Based on the CDR3 plus reference TRBV7-8 and TRBJ2-7, the full variable domain is GAGVSQSPRYKVAKRGQDVALRCDPISGHVSLFWYQQALGQGPEFLTYFQNEAQLDKSGLPSDRFFAERPEGSVSTLKIQRTQQEDSAVYLCASSHRRGAPLSEQYFGPGTRLTVT.

The chain has TRBV29-1 and TRBJ2-7, with D perhaps given as TRBD1 or TRBD2 (6 bases each). With 6 bases removed from V and 4 bases from J, the gap between germline ends came to 16 bases. Germline-derived CDR1 and CDR2 are SQVTM and ANQGSEA. This CDR3 comprises 13 residues. In DNA form, the CDR3 reads TGCAGCGTCCGTGGGGCGGGACATTACGAGCAGTACTTC. This sequence encodes CSVRGAGHYEQYF.

This clone appeared a single time. The V gene is TRBV28, the J gene TRBJ1-2; possibly TRBD1 for D (5 bases). V was shortened by 4 bases and J by 0 bases, with 12 bases between the two germline ends. Germline loops: CDR1 MDHEN, CDR2 SYDVKM. This CDR3 comprises 15 residues. CDR3 nucleotide sequence: TGTGCCAGCAGTTCTGGGGACGGTCCTAACTATGGCTACACCTTC. It encodes CASSSGDGPNYGYTF.

The CDR3 reads CASSPGGDTQYF. In DNA form, the CDR3 reads TGTGCCAGCAGCCCCGGTGGAGATACGCAGTATTTT. The V and J genes are TRBV11-2 and TRBJ2-3; no clear D. Germline lookup yields CDR1 SGHAT and CDR2 FQNNGV. V lost 5 bases and J 5 bases, leaving 8 bases between the germline ends. CDR3 length equals 12 residues.

In this sample, this clone turned up once. The rearrangement uses TRBV6-5 and TRBJ1-5, with TRBD1 matching 11 bases. Germline V lookup: CDR1 MNHEY, CDR2 SVGAGI. After removal of 6 bases from V and 2 bases from J, the junction contained 3 bases not matched to a gene. This CDR3 spans 15 amino acids. CDR3 sequence: CASSLGQGGNQPQHF. In DNA form, the CDR3 reads TGTGCCAGCAGCCTGGGACAGGGGGGCAATCAGCCCCAGCATTTT.

The V and J genes are TRBV7-9 and TRBJ1-2; the D is unclear. Trimming took off 1 base at V and 1 base at J, with 13 bases between the two ends. Germline V gives CDR1 SEHNR, CDR2 FQNEAQ (reference sequence). The length of the CDR3 is 16 residues. CDR3 sequence: CASSLDRQTLNYGYTF. CDR3 DNA: TGTGCCAGCAGCTTAGATAGGCAGACTCTTAACTATGGCTACACCTTC.

This clone has only a few counts. The gene calls are TRBV28 and TRBJ2-7; a possible D gene is TRBD1 (5 bases). V was clipped by 1 base and J by 0 bases, with 13 bases between them. The CDR3 consists of 16 residues. Germline CDR1 MDHEN, CDR2 SYDVKM. The chain's CDR3 is CASSLFGSGFSYEQYF. The CDR3 DNA sequence: TGTGCCAGCAGTTTATTTGGGTCAGGGTTCTCCTACGAGCAGTACTTC. The whole variable domain, remainder taken from reference TRBV28 and TRBJ2-7, is DVKVTQSSRYLVKRTGEKVFLECVQDMDHENMFWYRQDPGLGLRLIYFSYDVKMKEKGDIPEGYSVSREKKERFSLILESASTNQTSMYLCASSLFGSGFSYEQYFGPGTRLTVT.

The V gene is TRBV5-6, the J gene TRBJ1-1; tentative D call: TRBD1 (5 bases). Between the trimmed V and J ends, which lost 0 bases and 3 bases, there was a span of 6 bases. CDR3 length equals 13 residues. CDR1 SGHDT and CDR2 YYEEEE come from the germline V gene. CDR3 nucleotides: TGTGCCAGCAGCTTGGGGGGACACACTGAAGCTTTCTTT. Its protein is CASSLGGHTEAFF.

The chain carries TRBV6-2 or TRBV6-3 and TRBJ1-2; unclear D gene. The germline V gene has CDR1 MNHEY and CDR2 SVGEGT. The CDR3 has 13 residues. The V gene lost 6 bases and the J gene lost 2 bases, with 10 bases spanning the gap. The CDR3 DNA follows: TGTGCCAGCAGCCTAGAGGACAACTATGGCTACACCTTC. Translating gives CASSLEDNYGYTF.

V and J are TRBV10-3 and TRBJ1-2; TRBD1 is a possible D gene (5 bases). V lost 6 bases to trimming and J lost 3 bases, with 14 bases between them. The CDR3 has 14 residues. In germline, CDR1 is ENHRY, CDR2 SYGVKD. DNA of the CDR3: TGTGCCATCAGCCAGGGTGGGGAGGACTATGGCTACACCTTC. Translating gives CAISQGGEDYGYTF.

This clone has a single count. V usage is TRBV9 and J usage is TRBJ2-7, with no clear D. This CDR3 contains 15 residues. Germline V CDR1 and CDR2: SGDLS, YYNGEE. With 0 bases removed from V and 2 bases from J, the gap between germline ends came to 12 bases. In DNA form, the CDR3 reads TGTGCCAGCAGCGTAGGGGCCAGCCTAACCTACGAGCAGTACTTC. Residues: CASSVGASLTYEQYF.

The genes are TRBV6-5 and TRBJ1-4, with D perhaps TRBD1 (5 bases). The V end lost 5 bases, the J end lost 6 bases, and 16 bases lay between the germline ends. From germline, CDR1 is MNHEY and CDR2 SVGAGI. This CDR3 region has 15 residues. The CDR3 coding sequence is TGTGCCAGCAGTACTCGACAGCCCGACTATGAAAAACTGTTTTTT. It translates to CASSTRQPDYEKLFF.

V usage is TRBV15 and J usage is TRBJ2-3; D gene unclear. V lost 9 bases to trimming and J lost 1 base, with 8 bases between them. CDR3 length equals 12 residues. Germline lookup yields CDR1 LNHNV and CDR2 YYDKDF (reference sequence). CDR3 nucleotide sequence: TGTGCCACGGGTGCGGGCACAGATACGCAGTATTTT. Protein product: CATGAGTDTQYF.

The rearrangement uses TRBV3-1 (or the pseudogene TRBV3-2) and TRBJ2-1, with TRBD2 identical over 13 bases. Germline assignment: CDR1 LGHDT and CDR2 YNNKEL (reference sequence). This CDR3 spans 17 amino acids. V lost 0 bases to trimming and J lost 7 bases; unmatched junction nucleotides: 6. DNA of the CDR3: TGTGCCAGCAGCCAAGATCACCGACTAGCGGGAGGTAATGAGCAGTTCTTC. Its translation: CASSQDHRLAGGNEQFF.

The V call is TRBV21-1, the J call TRBJ1-1. TRBV21-1 is a pseudogene segment. The CDR3 spans 13 residues. CDR3 bases: TGTGCCAGCAATCCCGGGACGACGCAGATAGCTTTCTTT. Amino acids: CASNPGTTQIAFF.

V is TRBV13 and J is TRBJ2-7, with 8 positions matching TRBD1. The CDR3 totals 14 residues. The germline CDR1 and CDR2 sequences are PRHDT and FYEKMQ (reference sequence). V gave up 6 bases and J gave up 2 bases; unmatched junction bases: 6. The CDR3 is CASSRNRGTYEQYF. The CDR3 region has the DNA TGTGCCAGCAGTAGAAACAGGGGGACCTACGAGCAGTACTTC.

CDR3 sequence (DNA): TGTGCCAGCAGCCAAGATCCCTCGGTCGGCGATGAGCAGTTCTTC. As protein: CASSQDPSVGDEQFF. The V gene is TRBV4-2, the J gene TRBJ2-1; no reliable D call. V was cut by 0 bases and J by 8 bases, with 14 bases left in between. The CDR3 runs 15 residues. Germline V gene sequence: CDR1 LGHNA, CDR2 YNFKEQ.

CDR3 sequence: CSGRVSYGYTF. DNA of the CDR3: TGCAGCGGACGCGTGTCCTATGGCTACACCTTC. The V gene is TRBV29-1, the J gene TRBJ1-2; D not certain. The CDR3 totals 11 residues. Germline CDR1 is SQVTM and CDR2 is ANQGSEA. Trimming cost V 7 bases and J 4 bases, with 10 bases left between them.

CDR3 in amino acids: CASSEVPVGDNLFYNSPLHF. In DNA form, the CDR3 reads TGTGCCAGCAGCGAAGTCCCTGTGGGGGACAATCTTTTTTATAATTCACCCCTCCACTTT. The V call is TRBV14, the J call TRBJ1-6; a possible D gene is TRBD1 (6 bases). Trimming took 5 bases from V and 4 from J, leaving 27 bases between them. The CDR3 has 20 residues. The germline V gene has CDR1 SGHDN and CDR2 FVKESK.

This clone was recorded only once. The chain is built from TRBV3-1 (or the pseudogene TRBV3-2) and TRBJ2-1; 8 bases are a match to TRBD2. The length of the CDR3 is 17 residues. V dropped 1 base and J dropped 7; count of bases not matched to a gene: 12. Germline assignment: CDR1 LGHDT and CDR2 YNNKEL (reference sequence). DNA for the CDR3: TGTGCCAGCAGCCAAGGCCCGGGCGGGGGGCTGGTTAATGAGCAGTTCTTC. Protein sequence: CASSQGPGGGLVNEQFF.

The chain employs TRBV30 and TRBJ1-6; D not resolved. The V gene's germline CDR1 is GTSNPN and CDR2 SVGIG (reference sequence). V dropped 0 bases and J dropped 13 bases, with 10 bases sitting between them. The CDR3 has 12 amino acids. The CDR3 region is CAWSVLVEPLHF. DNA of the CDR3: TGTGCCTGGAGTGTGTTAGTTGAGCCCCTCCACTTT.

The CDR3 spells CASSYRQGWETQYF. CDR3 nucleotides: TGTGCCAGCAGTTACCGTCAGGGGTGGGAGACCCAGTACTTC. The chain carries TRBV6-5 and TRBJ2-5; D is perhaps TRBD1 (6 bases). Germline V gene data show CDR1 as MNHEY and CDR2 as SVGAGI. The CDR3 is 14 residues long. V dropped 2 bases and J dropped 5 bases, with 12 bases sitting between them.

The chain combines TRBV6-5 with TRBJ1-1; D call uncertain. Trimming cost V 0 bases and J 1 base, with 6 bases left between them. Germline-derived CDR1 and CDR2 are MNHEY and SVGAGI. The CDR3 runs 14 residues. The CDR3 sequence: CASSYSTQNTEAFF. CDR3 sequence (DNA): TGTGCCAGCAGTTACTCGACACAGAACACTGAAGCTTTCTTT.

The gene calls are TRBV28 and TRBJ1-5, with 8 bases fitting TRBD1. This CDR3 has 14 residues. The V gene's germline CDR1 is MDHEN and CDR2 SYDVKM. V lost 4 bases and J lost 4; bases outside the gene matches: 3. The CDR3 DNA is TGTGCCAGCAGTTCATGGACAGGGAATCAGCCCCAGCATTTT. It yields the protein CASSSWTGNQPQHF.

The rearrangement joins TRBV3-1 (or the pseudogene TRBV3-2) to TRBJ2-7, with D unclear. V shed 3 bases and J shed 3 bases, with 12 bases lying between them. CDR1 LGHDT and CDR2 YNNKEL come from the germline V gene (reference sequence). This CDR3 contains 14 residues. This CDR3 reads CASSHLTRNYEQYF. In DNA form, the CDR3 reads TGTGCCAGCAGCCATTTGACAAGGAACTACGAGCAGTACTTC.

The chain combines TRBV13 with TRBJ2-5; TRBD2 is a possible D gene (6 bases). The CDR3 has 15 amino acids. Germline CDR1 PRHDT, CDR2 FYEKMQ (reference sequence). The ends were cut back, 5 bases at V and 5 bases at J, with 18 bases in the middle. The CDR3 is CASSLAREVRETQYF. Written as DNA, the CDR3 is TGTGCCAGCAGCCTGGCGAGGGAGGTACGGGAGACCCAGTACTTC.